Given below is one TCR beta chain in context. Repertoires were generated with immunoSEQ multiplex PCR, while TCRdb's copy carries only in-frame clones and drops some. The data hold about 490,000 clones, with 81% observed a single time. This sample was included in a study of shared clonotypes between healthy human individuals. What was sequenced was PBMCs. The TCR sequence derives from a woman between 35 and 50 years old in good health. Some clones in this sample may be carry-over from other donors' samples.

CDR3 residues: CASSNVGQGIAYEQYF. CDR3 coding DNA: TGTGCCAGCAGCAACGTGGGACAGGGTATCGCCTACGAGCAGTACTTC. This sequence joins TRBV27 and TRBJ2-7; 9 bases agree with TRBD1. J was trimmed by 2 bases and V by 6 bases; bases with no gene match: 11. The CDR3 loop spans 16 amino acids. Germline CDR1 MNHEY, CDR2 SMNVEV (reference sequence).